This TCR beta chain was identified in a study of cytomegalovirus exposure and HLA in healthy donors. In its sample, this clone was seen a few times. Its antigen is not known. Germline CDR1 is ENHRY and CDR2 is SYGVKD. This CDR3 is 15 amino acids long. V was pared by 7 bases and J by 4 bases, with 16 bases between. Study-level points and caveats: When analyzed later, the rates of TCR association showed variation by HLA locus, with DRB1 the most and HLA-C the fewest.

PCR amplification relied on 60 Vbeta primers (plus 13 Jbeta primers). Some clones are missing from TCRdb's copy, which holds only in-frame ones; the method was immunoSEQ multiplex PCR. The sample has about 97,000 clones; around 77% are singletons. Sequencing was done on a sample of PBMCs. The genes are TRBV10-3 and TRBJ2-2; possibly TRBD1 for D (6 bases). The sequence was obtained from a male donor in good health and CMV-seropositive. CDR3 loop: CAINIQSDSTGELFF. CDR3 coding DNA: TGTGCCATCAATATACAATCGGACAGCACCGGGGAGCTGTTTTTT.